This T cell receptor (beta chain) was profiled in a study of OX40 agonist ivuxolimab in advanced cancers. Notes on the research overall: Ivuxolimab was a fully human IgG2 agonistic monoclonal antibody targeting the costimulatory receptor OX40 (CD134). The dose-escalation cohort was about 83% male with a mean age of about 60 years, ranging from about 20 to 80. Partial responses were achieved by three dose-escalation patients, of whom one had hepatocellular carcinoma and two had cutaneous melanoma. Patients were allowed to have had prior anti-PD-1, anti-PD-L1 or anti-CTLA-4 therapy, and 40% of the dose-escalation patients had been treated with checkpoint inhibitors. Of the approximately 54 patients in dose escalation, 19 had hepatocellular carcinoma, about 15 had melanoma, 9 had renal cell carcinoma and 9 had head and neck cancer. Intravenous ivuxolimab was administered to patients every 2 weeks at six dose levels: 0.01, 0.1, 0.3, 1.5, 3 and 10 mg/kg. Peripheral TCRbeta sequencing was intended to test whether TCR sequence diversity was altered and clonal T-cell expansion was caused by ivuxolimab. The monotherapy dose-escalation portion (N = 52 patients) of the phase I ivuxolimab trial is reported in the paper. Results the study describes overall, beyond this receptor: On average, CD8+ T cells showed more expanded clones than CD4+ T cells after ivuxolimab. Low levels of normalized T-cell clonal expansion were also shown by some nonresponding patients. At doses of 0.1 to 3.0 mg/kg, clonal expansion of both CD4+ and CD8+ T cells in blood was seen between baseline and week 6. The antigen specificity of the peripheral T cells that underwent clonal expansion was not determined. In partial responders in the 0.1-3.0 mg/kg groups, normalized peripheral clonal expansion was found to be among the lowest, especially among CD8+ T cells.

Relative to germline, V is 6 bases shorter and J is 5 bases shorter, with 23 bases between their ends. The CDR3 holds 16 amino acids from the cysteine to the phenylalanine. CDR3 DNA is the only sequence kept; it has 48 bases, read in frame from the first base. The germline V gene (reference sequence) yields MNHEY for CDR1 and SMNVEV for CDR2. Points on this clone: Its antigen has not been determined. Base qualities are not at hand, and no much larger clone is one base apart.

For sequencing of the TCRbeta CDR3 region, genomic DNA was extracted from the sorted cells. The immunoSEQ Assay was used to sequence the TCRbeta CDR3 regions. Not all clones reach the TCRdb copy of this immuneACCESS table, which keeps in-frame sequences only. Checked studies attribute under half of the gap to unresolved V genes and leave the rest unexplained. For this sample there are tens of thousands of clones; about 85% appear just once. The top ten clones comprise 25% of the sample. The trial excluded patients who had a history of autoimmune disease or were on systemic immunosuppression. In every dose cohort, peripheral blood was drawn for TCR sequencing at baseline, cycle 4 day 1, and cycle 7 day 1. Samples came from an open-label, multicenter, first-in-human phase I dose-escalation trial of ivuxolimab. Adults with locally advanced or metastatic head and neck squamous cell, hepatocellular, melanoma or renal cell carcinoma were enrolled in the trial. Before TCR sequencing, CD4+ and CD8+ T cells were separately sorted from peripheral blood.

The chain is assembled from TRBV27 and TRBJ2-7; the D assignment is uncertain and may be TRBD1 or TRBD2, with 5 bases supporting each. This sample comprised CD4+ or CD8+ T cells sorted from blood, obtained in a trial of the OX40 agonist ivuxolimab. This clonotype originated in an adult with an advanced solid tumor such as melanoma, head and neck, liver or kidney cancer. The nucleotides are TGTGCCAGCAGGGCAGCCGGGGCCCAACGCGTTCACGAGCAGTACTTC. This translates into CASRAAGAQRVHEQYF.